Each of the 28 T cell receptor beta chains below was sequenced from the same sample in a study of tumor-infiltrating lymphocytes in primary liver carcinoma. TCR beta cDNA was prepared out of approximately 500 ng total RNA by means of a constant-region primer. Three rounds of nested multiplex PCR with slightly modified ARM-PCR produced TCR beta libraries. Amplification in the first two PCR rounds was performed using TRBV1-TRBV30 forward primers and a C-beta reverse primer for approximately 10 cycles each. TCRdb fed the multiplex PCR reads into MiXCR, producing one record per CDR3 protein. Of fewer than 110,000 distinct CDR3 sequences listed, around 66% are singletons. Without any cell sorting, about 20-31 mg of bulk tissue yielded co-extracted RNA and DNA. The sequencing input was liver tumor tissue from sampling region 2. Subset specified: tumor region T2, inferior pole. Receptors were obtained from a woman in her sixties with primary liver carcinoma and hepatitis B virus infection.

This clonotype was detected only once. The rearrangement joins TRBV11-2 to TRBJ2-3, with 13 bases matching TRBD2. V gave up 3 bases and J gave up 6 bases; unmatched junction bases: 12. Germline CDR1 is SGHAT and CDR2 is FQNNGV. CDR3 size: 18 residues. In DNA, the CDR3 is TGTGCCAGCAGCTTCACGTTACTAGCGGGAGGGGGTACGGATACGCAGTATTTT. It translates to CASSFTLLAGGGTDTQYF.

Of note for this clonotype: Here the CDR3 omits its conserved ending phenylalanine or tryptophan, so a read error is the likely source. CDR3 region: CANTAGIELYNEQFL. The CDR3 DNA sequence: TGTGCCAACACCGCAGGGATTGAGCTCTACAATGAGCAGTTCTTG. The V call is TRBV28, the J call TRBJ2-1, with D tentatively TRBD1 (5 bases). There are 15 residues in the CDR3. V was cut by 10 bases and J by 3 bases, with 19 bases left in between. The germline V gene encodes CDR1 MDHEN and CDR2 SYDVKM.

There are a few counts of this clonotype. The chain uses TRBV28 and TRBJ2-1, with TRBD2 identical over 12 bases. This CDR3 contains 15 residues. Trimming cost V 9 bases and J 6 bases; bases outside gene matches: 9. The germline V gene encodes CDR1 MDHEN and CDR2 SYDVKM. CDR3 sequence reads: CASCGLAGSCNEQFF. DNA for the CDR3: TGTGCCAGTTGTGGACTAGCGGGAAGCTGCAATGAGCAGTTCTTC.

This clonotype was observed once. A read error may account for a junction end that differs from germline. CDR3 nucleotide sequence: TGCGCCAGCAGTGAGTCGAGGGTGACAGATACGCAATATTTT. Translation gives CASSESRVTDTQYF. The chain carries TRBV10-2 and TRBJ2-3; D may correspond to TRBD1 or TRBD2 (5 bases each). Germline CDR1 reads WSHSY; CDR2 reads SAAADI. This CDR3 has 14 amino acids.

A word on this clonotype: With a much larger clone just one base away, this may be a read error. This rearrangement joins TRBV5-4 to TRBJ2-3, with 7 bases aligning to TRBD2. Germline V gene lookup returns CDR1 SGHNT and CDR2 YYREEE (reference sequence). Trimming at V came to 3 bases and at J to 8 bases, leaving 9 bases not matched to a gene. The CDR3 spans 14 residues. As DNA, the CDR3 is TGTGCCAGCAGCTCTCGGACTAGGCCAGTTACGCAGTATTTT. This sequence encodes CASSSRTRPVTQYF.

Comment on this clonotype: Compared with germline, one end of the junction differs, possibly owing to a read error. CDR3 sequence (DNA): TGTGTCAGCAGTTTCCCTAGCGGGAGAAGCAACGAGCAGTACTTC. It is translated as CVSSFPSGRSNEQYF. V and J are TRBV6-5 and TRBJ2-7, with 10 positions matching TRBD2. The CDR3 contains 15 residues. CDR1 is MNHEY, CDR2 SVGAGI, per germline.

The chain links TRBV24-1 to TRBJ2-1, with D perhaps being TRBD1 or TRBD2 (5 bases each). Looked up from germline, CDR1 is KGHDR and CDR2 is SFDVKD. V shed 6 bases and J shed 9 bases, with 20 bases lying between them. The length of the CDR3 is 15 residues. The chain's CDR3 is CATSPDALGAGEQFF. In DNA, the CDR3 is TGTGCCACCAGTCCTGACGCCCTCGGGGCCGGTGAGCAGTTCTTC.

This clonotype was seen a single time. The junction differs from germline at one of its ends, possibly a read error. This chain links TRBV11-2 with TRBJ2-1, with a weak D call TRBD1 (6 bases). The V gene's germline CDR1 is SGHAT and CDR2 FQNNGV. This CDR3 spans 15 amino acids. In DNA form, the CDR3 reads TGTGCCAGCAACTTACCGGGATTATGGGACAATGAGCAGTTCTTT. It translates to CASNLPGLWDNEQFF.

This sequence joins TRBV11-2 and TRBJ2-5, with 9 bases that match TRBD1. Per germline, CDR1 SGHAT and CDR2 FQNNGV. The CDR3 sequence is 15 residues long. Trimming cost V 5 bases and J 5 bases; bases outside gene matches: 9. The CDR3 spells CASSMGQGTRETQYF. The CDR3 region has the DNA TGTGCCAGCAGCATGGGACAGGGAACGAGGGAGACCCAGTACTTC.

At least ten counts were recorded for this clonotype. V and J are TRBV28 and TRBJ2-6; no clear D gene. CDR1 is MDHEN, CDR2 SYDVKM, per germline. V shed 7 bases and J shed 5 bases, with 6 bases lying between them. This CDR3 spans 12 amino acids. The CDR3 coding sequence is TGTGCCAGCAACGACAGGGCCAACGTCCTGACTTTC. Residues: CASNDRANVLTF. The full variable domain, its missing parts supplied by reference TRBV28 and TRBJ2-6, is DVKVTQSSRYLVKRTGEKVFLECVQDMDHENMFWYRQDPGLGLRLIYFSYDVKMKEKGDIPEGYSVSREKKERFSLILESASTNQTSMYLCASNDRANVLTFGAGSRLTVL.

The J gene is TRBJ2-1, the V gene TRBV2; 8 bases fit TRBD2. This CDR3 has 18 amino acids. V trimming: 8 bases; J trimming: 0 bases; junction bases outside the gene matches: 15. The V gene's germline CDR1 is SNHLY and CDR2 FYNNEI. This CDR3 reads CASCSGLGVEGSYNEQFF. CDR3 nucleotides: TGTGCCAGCTGCTCGGGACTAGGAGTGGAAGGCTCCTACAATGAGCAGTTCTTC.

This chain links TRBV28 with TRBJ2-3; 8 nucleotides match TRBD1. In germline, CDR1 is MDHEN, CDR2 SYDVKM. This CDR3 comprises 16 residues. J gave up 6 bases and V 5 bases, and 13 bases lay outside the gene matches. DNA of the CDR3: TGTGCCAGCAGTCCGCACGGACAGGGTGGGGTGGATACGCAGTATTTT. Protein product: CASSPHGQGGVDTQYF.

This clonotype has a single count. The chain couples TRBV7-3 to TRBJ2-7; 12 bases line up with TRBD1. V dropped 5 bases and J dropped 2; count of bases not matched to a gene: 4. The CDR3 runs 15 residues. Looked up from germline, CDR1 is SGHTA and CDR2 is FQGTGA. The DNA for the CDR3 is TGTGCCAGCAGCGTGGGACAGGGGGCGACCTACGAGCAGTACTTC. Encoded protein: CASSVGQGATYEQYF.

Worth noting for this clonotype: A read error is possible here, since a much larger clone lies one base away. This CDR3 reads CASSRQIYDYTF. Written as DNA, the CDR3 is TGTGCCAGCAGTCGACAGATATATGACTACACCTTC. The chain links TRBV28 to TRBJ1-2; D may be TRBD1 (5 bases). The CDR3 contains 12 residues. CDR1 and CDR2 from the germline V gene are MDHEN and SYDVKM.

Concerning this clonotype itself: Without the conserved terminal phenylalanine or tryptophan, this CDR3 likely stems from a read error. In nucleotides, the CDR3 is TGTGCCAGCAGTCCGGGACAGGAACCCTACGGGCAGTACCTC. Its protein product is CASSPGQEPYGQYL. This chain links TRBV28 with TRBJ2-7, with 8 bases fitting TRBD1. CDR1 and CDR2 from the germline V gene are MDHEN and SYDVKM. This CDR3 contains 14 residues.

Worth noting for this clonotype: Sequence at one end of the junction differs from germline and may be a read error. The J gene is TRBJ2-1, the V gene TRBV5-5, with D possibly matching TRBD2 (5 bases). CDR3 length equals 18 residues. From germline, CDR1 is SGHKS and CDR2 YYEKEE (reference sequence). The CDR3 reads CASGLGCGTDLGINEQFF. The CDR3 DNA reads TGCGCCAGCGGCTTGGGTTGTGGCACCGATCTAGGGATCAATGAGCAGTTCTTC.

This chain links TRBV12-3 or TRBV12-4 with TRBJ1-1; D is unclear. The CDR3 runs to 14 residues. Between the trimmed V and J ends, which lost 7 bases and 4 bases, there was a span of 16 bases. The CDR3 here is CASTWTQASTEAFF. The CDR3 DNA reads as TGTGCCAGCACATGGACGCAGGCGAGCACTGAAGCTTTCTTT.

This clonotype was counted at least ten times. CDR3 bases: TGTGCCAGCAGCCCGGGACTAGCGCCAGATACGCAGTATTTT. Translating gives CASSPGLAPDTQYF. The rearrangement uses TRBV4-2 and TRBJ2-3, with 10 bases aligning to TRBD2. Losses at the gene ends were 4 bases for V and 4 bases for J; bases not matched to a gene: 2. This CDR3 has 14 residues. Germline V CDR1 and CDR2: LGHNA, YNFKEQ.

This clonotype was found many times. This chain uses TRBV29-1 with TRBJ2-7; a possible D gene is TRBD1 (6 bases). The germline V gene has CDR1 SQVTM and CDR2 ANQGSEA. The germline V and J ends were trimmed by 7 bases and 5 bases, with 12 bases remaining between them. The CDR3 spans 11 residues. CDR3 protein: CSGKDRHEQYF. As DNA, the CDR3 is TGCAGCGGCAAAGACAGGCACGAGCAGTACTTC.

The chain is built from TRBV5-1 and TRBJ2-3; perhaps D is TRBD1 or TRBD2 (5 bases each). Deletions cut 7 bases from V and 0 bases from J, with 18 bases between. Germline V lookup: CDR1 SGHRS, CDR2 YFSETQ. The CDR3 spans 16 residues. The CDR3 DNA sequence: TGCGCCAGCGGGATCGGGGCAGGCACTAGCACAGATACGCAGTATTTT. Amino acid sequence: CASGIGAGTSTDTQYF.

About this clonotype: This may arise from a read error, as a much more abundant clone is one base away. The genes are TRBV7-8 and TRBJ2-5; D possibly uses TRBD1 or TRBD2 (5 bases each). V was cut by 5 bases and J by 7 bases, with 20 bases left in between. This CDR3 contains 15 residues. The V gene's germline CDR1 is SGHVS and CDR2 FQNEAQ. The CDR3: CASSPVGVQSGTQYF. The CDR3 DNA follows: TGTGCCAGCAGCCCCGTGGGGGTGCAATCGGGGACCCAGTACTTC.

About this clonotype itself: A much larger clone differs from this one at a single base, so this may be a read error. V and J are TRBV29-1 and TRBJ1-2, with TRBD1 as a possible D gene (6 bases). Germline CDR1 is SQVTM and CDR2 is ANQGSEA. This CDR3 is built from 18 residues. The chain's CDR3 is CSIEDMGRTEAHSYGYTF. In DNA form, the CDR3 reads TGCAGCATTGAAGATATGGGACGGACAGAGGCCCATTCTTATGGCTACACCTTC. Based on the CDR3 plus reference TRBV29-1 and TRBJ1-2, the full variable domain is SAVISQKPSRDICQRGTSLTIQCQVDSQVTMMFWYRQQPGQSLTLIATANQGSEATYESGFVIDKFPISRPNLTFSTLTVSNMSPEDSSIYLCSIEDMGRTEAHSYGYTFGSGTRLTVV.

Concerning this clonotype itself: This may be a read error: a much more frequent sequence differs by one nucleotide. CDR3 bases: TGTGCCAGCAGCCGTCCCACGGTCGAGGGTATCTTCTTCGAGCAGTACTTC. Translation gives CASSRPTVEGIFFEQYF. The V call is TRBV5-4, the J call TRBJ2-7, with D possibly matching TRBD2 (5 bases). The CDR3 contains 17 residues. Germline V gene lookup returns CDR1 SGHNT and CDR2 YYREEE (reference sequence). V was pared by 4 bases and J by 6 bases, with 26 bases between.

Notes on this clonotype: The junction differs from germline at one of its ends, possibly a read error. V and J are TRBV29-1 and TRBJ1-1; the D gene is possibly TRBD1 (6 bases). The CDR3 extends over 12 amino acids. CDR1 is SQVTM, CDR2 ANQGSEA, per germline. As DNA, the CDR3 is TGCAGCGTTGTTAGGGGGAGCACTGAAACTTTCTTT. Translating gives CSVVRGSTETFF.

Details on this clonotype: In this CDR3 the conserved last residue, phenylalanine or tryptophan, is missing, so a read error is likely. This sequence joins TRBV30 and TRBJ2-1; 13 bases agree with TRBD2. Germline CDR1 and CDR2: GTSNPN and SVGIG (reference sequence). This CDR3 is 15 amino acids long. The CDR3, as DNA: TGCGCCTGGAGGCGACTAGCGGGAGGTCGGCATGAGCAGTTCTTG. As protein: CAWRRLAGGRHEQFL.

Comments on this clonotype: A junction boundary mismatches the germline segment, possibly from a read error. The chain joins TRBV2 to TRBJ1-2; 7 bases align to TRBD1. CDR1 and CDR2 from the germline V gene are SNHLY and FYNNEI. The CDR3 spans 15 residues. CDR3 bases: TGTGCCAGCAGTGACATAGGGGGCCAACCGTATGGTTACACCTTC. Amino acid sequence: CASSDIGGQPYGYTF.

The chain carries TRBV5-4 and TRBJ2-1; TRBD2 aligns across 7 bases. J was trimmed by 2 bases and V by 1 base; bases with no gene match: 9. This CDR3 has 17 amino acids. Germline assignment: CDR1 SGHNT and CDR2 YYREEE (reference sequence). The CDR3 is CASSLTGGSVPYNEQFF. The CDR3 DNA reads as TGTGCCAGCAGCTTGACTGGCGGGAGCGTCCCCTACAATGAGCAGTTCTTC.

At least ten counts were recorded for this clonotype. V is TRBV5-1 and J is TRBJ2-3, with 10 bases that match TRBD1. Trimming at V came to 6 bases and at J to 5 bases, leaving 6 bases not matched to a gene. This CDR3 has 14 amino acids. Germline CDR1 and CDR2: SGHRS and YFSETQ. In DNA form, the CDR3 reads TGCGCCAGCACCTTTGGACAGGGGGGAGATACGCAGTATTTT. Its protein product is CASTFGQGGDTQYF.